The source of this T cell receptor beta chain is a study of OX40 agonist ivuxolimab in advanced cancers. Study outcomes and limitations: Normalized T-cell clonal expansion was also low in some nonresponders. CD4+ and CD8+ blood T cells expanded clonally by week 6 at 0.1 to 3.0 mg/kg. The study did not work out the antigen specificity of the expanded peripheral T cells. Researchers report that CD8+ T cells had, on average, more expanded clones than CD4+.

Clones were sequenced by immunoSEQ multiplex PCR, and TCRdb holds only the in-frame ones, with some missing. The sample records about 83,000 clones, about 85% being singletons. With regard to this clone: Antigen unknown.

CDR1 and CDR2 from the germline V gene are SGHTA and FQGNSA. V was pared by 5 bases and J by 1 base, with 14 bases between. The CDR3 has 16 amino acids. This chain connects TRBV7-2 to TRBJ2-2; D is perhaps TRBD1 or TRBD2 (6 bases each). The TCR originated in an adult with an advanced solid tumor such as melanoma, head and neck, liver or kidney cancer. Sequencing was performed on CD4+ or CD8+ T cells sorted from blood, taken in a trial of the OX40 agonist ivuxolimab. Here the CDR3 DNA reads TGTGCCAGCAGCAAGGGGGACTTCTGGAACACCGGGGAGCTGTTTTTT. Its protein product is CASSKGDFWNTGELFF.